This T cell receptor beta chain was obtained from a study of somatic mutations in cytotoxic T cells in rheumatoid arthritis. The CDR3 is made up of 15 amino acids. The V gene's germline CDR1 is SNHLY and CDR2 FYNNEI. The V and J ends lost 7 bases and 0 bases, in that order; junction bases with no gene match: 6. This clone was seen only once. TCRdb keeps only in-frame clones here, not all; method: immunoSEQ multiplex PCR. The sample yields about 25,000 clones, under 75% seen once. This sequence joins TRBV2 and TRBJ2-1; 7 bases are a match to TRBD1. The sequence was collected from a young woman in good health. The sequencing input was CD8+ T cells sorted from blood. In DNA, the CDR3 is TGTGCCAGCAAAGGGGGCTTTAGCTCCTACAATGAGCAGTTCTTC. Amino acids: CASKGGFSSYNEQFF.